Listed below are T cell receptor beta chains from one sample, sequenced in a study of shared clonotypes between healthy human individuals. Sequencing used immunoSEQ multiplex PCR; TCRdb keeps in-frame clones, though not all of them. The sample has about 450,000 clones; 65% to 80% are singletons. The sequenced material came from PBMCs. These receptors originate from a woman aged 40 to 55 in good health. Some clones in this sample may be carry-over from other donors' samples. Each CDR3 is given with its conserved first and last residue. D genes are given only for firm matches. The size of a clone is reported for some rows only, either as once, few or many, or as a class for expanded clones.

j_call cdr3_length v_call d_call clone_size cdr3_aa cdr3_nt
TRBJ2-5 15 TRBV5-5 - - CASSGAAGNQETQYF TGTGCCAGCAGCGGGGCGGCAGGGAACCAAGAGACCCAGTACTTC
TRBJ1-2 13 TRBV2 - - CASRTDPNYGYTF TGTGCCAGCAGGACCGACCCCAACTATGGCTACACCTTC
TRBJ1-5 14 TRBV2 - - CASSELSWGQPQHF TGTGCCAGCAGTGAACTGTCCTGGGGTCAGCCCCAGCATTTT
TRBJ1-1 17 TRBV5-1 - - CASSRFEAGSLNTEAFF TGCGCCAGCAGCCGATTCGAGGCAGGCAGTTTGAACACTGAAGCTTTCTTT
TRBJ2-2 13 TRBV30 - many CAWSIREVGELFF TGTGCCTGGAGTATCAGGGAAGTGGGGGAGCTGTTTTTT
TRBJ2-7 13 TRBV6-1 TRBD1 - CASKQGVPYEQYF TGTGCCAGCAAGCAGGGGGTGCCCTACGAGCAGTACTTC
TRBJ2-7 15 TRBV11-2 TRBD2 once CASSVSSGQGYEQYF TGTGCCAGCAGCGTATCTAGCGGGCAAGGTTACGAGCAGTACTTC
TRBJ2-7 14 TRBV5-1 - - CASSDGTSFYEQYF TGCGCCAGCAGCGACGGGACCTCATTTTACGAGCAGTACTTC
TRBJ2-2 12 TRBV9 - - CASSLNTGELFF TGTGCCAGCAGCCTAAACACCGGGGAGCTGTTTTTT
TRBJ2-5 14 TRBV5-1 - few CASSLVSGQETQYF TGCGCCAGCAGCTTGGTTAGCGGCCAAGAGACCCAGTACTTC
TRBJ1-5 14 TRBV10-2 TRBD1 - CASRGQGAHQPQHF TGCGCCAGCAGGGGACAGGGGGCCCATCAGCCCCAGCATTTT
TRBJ2-1 12 TRBV7-9 - - CASSLVYNEQFF TGTGCCAGCAGCTTAGTCTACAATGAGCAGTTCTTC
TRBJ1-4 17 TRBV19 - - CASSFSRVRLANEKLFF TGTGCCAGTAGTTTTTCCAGGGTTCGTCTGGCAAATGAAAAACTGTTTTTT
TRBJ2-1 17 TRBV5-1 TRBD2 - CASSWGLAGVSYNEQFF TGCGCCAGCAGCTGGGGGCTAGCGGGAGTCTCCTACAATGAGCAGTTCTTC
TRBJ1-1 16 TRBV4-1 - - CASSPEPGRRDLGAFF TGCGCCAGCAGCCCCGAACCGGGAAGGCGAGATTTGGGGGCTTTCTTT
TRBJ2-7 13 TRBV10-3 TRBD1 many CAIKGARSYEQYF TGTGCCATCAAGGGGGCCCGCTCCTACGAGCAGTACTTC
TRBJ1-2 12 TRBV28 TRBD1 - CASVTGDYGYTF TGTGCCAGCGTCACAGGGGACTATGGCTACACCTTC
TRBJ1-5 16 TRBV5-1 - few CASSLAGPENNQPQHF TGCGCCAGCAGCTTGGCGGGACCGGAAAACAATCAGCCCCAGCATTTT
TRBJ2-3 16 TRBV28 - - CASSLGLTSAPDTQYF TGTGCCAGCAGTTTAGGGCTAACCTCGGCCCCAGATACGCAGTATTTT
TRBJ2-2 15 TRBV6-6 TRBD2 - CATTLGGTNTGELFF TGTGCCACCACCCTCGGGGGGACGAACACCGGGGAGCTGTTTTTT
TRBJ2-1 12 TRBV11-2 - - CASSSAGFEQFF TGTGCCAGCAGCTCGGCAGGGTTTGAGCAGTTCTTC
TRBJ2-7 14 TRBV27 - - CASKRGGRIYEQYF TGTGCCAGCAAAAGGGGGGGGAGGATCTACGAGCAGTACTTC
TRBJ1-1 12 TRBV15 - - CATSRETPEAFF TGTGCCACCAGCAGAGAAACACCTGAAGCTTTCTTT
TRBJ2-1 15 TRBV4-3 TRBD2 once CASSQDPTSADEQFF TGCGCCAGCAGCCAAGATCCGACTAGCGCGGATGAGCAGTTCTTC
TRBJ2-1 16 TRBV7-2 - - CASSPRGAHLLNEQFF TGTGCCAGCAGCCCCCGCGGGGCTCACCTACTGAATGAGCAGTTCTTC
TRBJ2-2 18 TRBV27 - few CASSPVRGAPPNTGELFF TGTGCCAGCAGTCCGGTAAGAGGAGCGCCTCCGAACACCGGGGAGCTGTTTTTT
TRBJ2-2 13 TRBV7-3 - few CASSFQGSGELFF TGTGCCAGCAGCTTTCAGGGTTCCGGGGAGCTGTTTTTT
TRBJ1-4 16 TRBV15 - few CATSRLSTRGEEKLFF TGTGCCACCAGCAGATTATCGACAAGGGGGGAAGAAAAACTGTTTTTT
TRBJ2-1 15 TRBV10-1 TRBD2 - CASSQSGRIYNEQFF TGCGCCAGCAGTCAAAGCGGGAGGATATACAATGAGCAGTTCTTC
TRBJ2-7 13 TRBV11-2 - few CASNQGSSYEQYF TGTGCCAGCAACCAGGGGTCCTCCTACGAGCAGTACTTC
TRBJ2-3 12 TRBV2 TRBD2 - CASRAGTSSLYF TGTGCCAGCAGGGCCGGGACTAGTTCTCTGTATTTT
TRBJ2-2 14 TRBV4-2 TRBD2 - CASSPPTSYGELFF TGTGCCAGCAGCCCCCCGACTAGCTACGGGGAGCTGTTTTTT
TRBJ2-2 15 TRBV9 TRBD2 - CASSVDPAGGRRLFF TGTGCCAGCAGCGTAGATCCAGCGGGAGGCCGGCGGCTGTTTTTT
TRBJ2-1 15 TRBV5-1 TRBD1 - CASSPGQGRYNEQFF TGCGCCAGCAGCCCAGGACAGGGGAGATACAATGAGCAGTTCTTC
TRBJ2-7 15 TRBV28 - few CASSLQGPYAYEQYF TGTGCCAGCAGTTTGCAGGGGCCCTACGCCTACGAGCAGTACTTC
TRBJ1-1 13 TRBV6-4 - - CASSDLGGTEAFF TGTGCCAGCAGTGACTTAGGTGGCACTGAAGCTTTCTTT
TRBJ1-1 15 TRBV18 - - CASSEGGVGNTEAFF TGTGCCAGCTCGGAAGGGGGGGTCGGAAACACTGAAGCTTTCTTT
TRBJ2-7 14 TRBV6-1 - - CASSEEAGLYEQYF TGTGCCAGCAGTGAAGAGGCAGGGCTCTACGAGCAGTACTTC
TRBJ1-6 13 TRBV30 - few CAWRIGTNSPLHF TGTGCCTGGAGAATAGGGACGAATTCACCCCTCCACTTT
TRBJ1-2 13 TRBV6-9 - few CATYSAASGGYTF TGTGCGACATATTCGGCAGCTTCGGGCGGCTACACCTTC
TRBJ1-1 13 TRBV10-3 TRBD1 - CAISDRGLAEAFF TGTGCCATCAGTGACAGGGGGCTCGCTGAAGCTTTCTTT
TRBJ1-1 15 TRBV5-6 - - CASSSPWSHDTEAFF TGTGCCAGCAGCTCCCCCTGGAGCCATGACACTGAAGCTTTCTTT
TRBJ2-1 13 TRBV7-3 - - CASSLSLSPEQFF TGTGCCAGCAGCCTCTCCCTTTCCCCTGAGCAGTTCTTC
TRBJ2-3 17 TRBV5-6 TRBD2 many CASSELLAGDGTDTQYF TGTGCCAGCAGCGAGCTACTAGCGGGAGATGGCACAGATACGCAGTATTTT
TRBJ2-5 13 TRBV5-1 - few CASSTDWQETQYF TGCGCCAGCAGTACAGACTGGCAAGAGACCCAGTACTTC
TRBJ2-5 15 TRBV2 TRBD2 - CASRRTSGGQETQYF TGTGCCAGCAGGAGGACTAGCGGGGGTCAAGAGACCCAGTACTTC
TRBJ2-1 16 TRBV7-8 TRBD2 - CASSLGTAGVANEQFF TGTGCCAGCAGCTTAGGGACGGCGGGAGTGGCCAATGAGCAGTTCTTC
TRBJ2-1 17 TRBV11-3 TRBD1 few CASSSGQGLLLNNEQFF TGTGCCAGCAGCTCCGGACAGGGGCTGTTGCTGAACAATGAGCAGTTCTTC